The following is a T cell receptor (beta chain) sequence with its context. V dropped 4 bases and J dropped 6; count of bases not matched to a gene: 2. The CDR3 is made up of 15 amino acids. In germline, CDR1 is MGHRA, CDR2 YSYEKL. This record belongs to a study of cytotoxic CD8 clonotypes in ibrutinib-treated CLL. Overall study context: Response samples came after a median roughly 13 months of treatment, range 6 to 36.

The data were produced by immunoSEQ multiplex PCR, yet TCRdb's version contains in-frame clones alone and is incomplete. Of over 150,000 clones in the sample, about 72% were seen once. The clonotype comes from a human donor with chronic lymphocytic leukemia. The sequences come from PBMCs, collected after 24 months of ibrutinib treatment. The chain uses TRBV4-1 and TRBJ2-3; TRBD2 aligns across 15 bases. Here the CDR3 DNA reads TGCGCCAGCAGCCGGACTAGCGGGAGGGCGGATACGCAGTATTTT. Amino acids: CASSRTSGRADTQYF.